This T cell receptor (beta chain) was recorded in a study of T-cell reconstitution after alpha-beta-depleted transplantation in children (dated by TCRdb to the mid-2010s). With respect to the entire study: T-cell immune reconstitution after TCRalphabeta/CD19-depleted allogeneic hematopoietic cell transplantation in children was quantitatively tracked in the study by means of TCR repertoire profiling.

Library preparation used PCR. Sequencing was performed on an Illumina HiSeq 2500. Molecular barcoding was employed in the preparation of TCR libraries, with unique molecular identifiers being used to normalize TCRbeta repertoire quantification. In TCRdb, the public reads were trimmed at Q25 with fastp and aligned with MiXCR, with productive beta chains retained. Here each entry gathers all rows of one CDR3 protein and keeps the most common genes and DNA. The sample records 250,000 to 400,000 distinct CDR3 sequences, approximately 20% of which are singletons. The ten largest clonotypes hold about a tenth of the sample. In its sample, this clonotype was seen many times. The clone's antigen remains unknown. The sample holds no much larger clone one base away, and base qualities are not on file. A distance of 10 bases separates the germline ends of V and J, which lose 1 base and 4 bases respectively. The CDR3 spans 14 residues, from the cysteine through the phenylalanine. Just the 42-base CDR3 DNA is kept, in frame starting at base 1.

The treatment or condition label, as the study defines it: allogeneic hematopoietic cell transplantation with graft depleted of TCRalphabeta T cells and CD19 B cells. The children who served as transplant recipients had been given grafts of TCRalphabeta/CD19-depleted allogeneic hematopoietic cells. General study outcomes and caveats: The frequencies of hyperexpanded clones fell over the following months, and after one year, T-cell counts and TCRbeta diversity were mostly attributed to newly produced T cells. In some patients, the high TCRbeta diversity seen at day 60 was put down to recipient T cells and intrathymic progenitors that had survived conditioning. The apparently early alphabetaT-cell count recovery about two months after transplant was reportedly dependent on only several hundred rapidly expanded clones derived from non-depleted graft cells.

This sequence originates from a male patient younger than 18 who had a stem cell transplant for acute lymphoblastic leukemia, so the T cells may come from the graft donor. The chain joins TRBV12-3 or TRBV12-4 to TRBJ1-1; a tentative D call is TRBD1 (5 bases match). Material: PBMCs, mostly from graft donor cells, obtained 180 days after TCRalphabeta/CD19-depleted stem cell transplant. CDR3 sequence: CASSLDGGGTEAFF. The sequenced DNA: TGTGCCAGCAGTTTAGACGGGGGAGGCACTGAAGCTTTCTTT.